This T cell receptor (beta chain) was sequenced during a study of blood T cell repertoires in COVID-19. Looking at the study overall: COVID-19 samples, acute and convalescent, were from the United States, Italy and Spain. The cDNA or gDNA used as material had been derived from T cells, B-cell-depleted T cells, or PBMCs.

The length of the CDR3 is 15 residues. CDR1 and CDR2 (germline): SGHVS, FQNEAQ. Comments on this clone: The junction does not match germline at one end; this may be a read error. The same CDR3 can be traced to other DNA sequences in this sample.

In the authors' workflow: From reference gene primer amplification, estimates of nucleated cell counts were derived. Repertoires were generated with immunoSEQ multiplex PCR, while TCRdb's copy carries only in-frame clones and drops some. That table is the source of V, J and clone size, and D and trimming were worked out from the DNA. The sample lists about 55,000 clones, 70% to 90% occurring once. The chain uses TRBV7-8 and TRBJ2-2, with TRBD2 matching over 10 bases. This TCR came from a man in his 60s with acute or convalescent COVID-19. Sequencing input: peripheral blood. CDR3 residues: CASSQSGRASGELFF. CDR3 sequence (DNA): TGTGCTAGCAGTCAAAGCGGGAGGGCCTCCGGGGAGCTGTTTTTT.